This T cell receptor (beta chain) comes out of a study of cytomegalovirus exposure and HLA in healthy donors. Details on this clone: Its antigen remains unidentified.

Trimming at V came to 1 base and at J to 0 bases, leaving 2 bases not matched to a gene. The CDR3 runs 15 residues. Germline CDR1 and CDR2: SGDLS and YYNGEE. Whole-study results and caveats: The tendency of first-cohort TCR clusters to co-occur in the roughly 130 validation repertoires emerged from a later analysis. For most TCR sequences rarity was the rule, although some public TCRs occurred in many donors. There were around 160 TCR beta chains listed as cytomegalovirus-associated.

Assay: immunoSEQ multiplex PCR; the TCRdb copy retains only in-frame clones and omits some. Among some 60,000 clones, approximately 94% were seen once, and the ten largest hold 4.4%. The chain carries TRBV9 and TRBJ1-2; 8 bases are a match to TRBD1. The receptor comes from a man aged 18 to 30 in good health and CMV-seropositive. Sequenced: PBMCs. The CDR3 sequence is CASSVTGGANYGYTF. The CDR3 nucleotides are TGTGCCAGCAGCGTAACAGGGGGAGCTAACTATGGCTACACCTTC.